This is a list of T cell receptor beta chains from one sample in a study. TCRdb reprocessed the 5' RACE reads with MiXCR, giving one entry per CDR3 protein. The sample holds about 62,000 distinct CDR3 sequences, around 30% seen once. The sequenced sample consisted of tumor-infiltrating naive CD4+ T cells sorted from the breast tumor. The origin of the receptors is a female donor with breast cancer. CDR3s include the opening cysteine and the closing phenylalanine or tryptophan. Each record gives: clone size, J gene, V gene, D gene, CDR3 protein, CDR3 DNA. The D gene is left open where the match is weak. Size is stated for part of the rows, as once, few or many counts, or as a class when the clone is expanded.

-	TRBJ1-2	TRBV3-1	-	CASSQLVADGYTF	TGTGCCAGCAGCCAATTAGTGGCGGATGGCTACACCTTC
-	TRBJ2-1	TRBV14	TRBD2	CASSQDRMLAGGPIFF	TGTGCCAGCAGCCAAGATCGAATGCTAGCGGGGGGGCCGATTTTCTTC
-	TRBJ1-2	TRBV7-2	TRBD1	CASSFSATGDYGYTF	TGTGCCAGCAGCTTTTCGGCGACAGGGGACTATGGCTACACCTTC
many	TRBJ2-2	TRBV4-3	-	CASSQVGGTGELFF	TGCGCCAGCAGCCAAGTCGGGGGCACCGGGGAGCTGTTTTTT
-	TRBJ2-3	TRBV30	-	CAWSEITDTQYF	TGTGCCTGGAGTGAAATCACAGATACGCAGTATTTT
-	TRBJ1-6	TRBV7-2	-	CASSLVIDSPLHF	TGTGCCAGCAGCTTAGTAATAGATTCACCCCTCCACTTT
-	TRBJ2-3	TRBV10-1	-	CASSSRTIDTQYF	TGCGCCAGCTCGTCGCGGACAATAGATACGCAGTATTTT
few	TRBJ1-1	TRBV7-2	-	CASSLLGPGNTEAFF	TGTGCCAGCAGCTTACTGGGGCCCGGGAACACTGAAGCTTTCTTT
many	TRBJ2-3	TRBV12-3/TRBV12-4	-	CASSSGDGDTQYF	TGTGCCAGCAGTTCCGGGGACGGGGATACGCAGTATTTT
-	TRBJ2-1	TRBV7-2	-	CASSSRLSKFF	TGTGCCAGCAGCTCAAGACTAAGCAAGTTCTTC
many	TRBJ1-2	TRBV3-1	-	CASSRAFNYGYTF	TGTGCCAGCAGCCGTGCGTTTAACTATGGCTACACCTTC
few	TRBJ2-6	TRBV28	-	CASSAGGSGANVLTF	TGTGCCAGCAGCGCCGGGGGCTCTGGGGCCAACGTCCTGACTTTC
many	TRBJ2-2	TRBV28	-	CASSSPDLANTGELFF	TGTGCCAGCAGCTCCCCCGACCTCGCGAACACCGGGGAGCTGTTTTTT
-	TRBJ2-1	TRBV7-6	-	CASSLVGYGGNEQFF	TGTGCCAGCAGCTTAGTAGGGTATGGAGGGAATGAGCAGTTCTTC
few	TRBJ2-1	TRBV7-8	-	CASSLVRGAYNEQFF	TGTGCCAGCAGCTTAGTACGGGGCGCCTACAATGAGCAGTTCTTC
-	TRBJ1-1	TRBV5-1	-	CASSLGDPGTTEAFF	TGCGCCAGCAGCTTGGGGGACCCAGGGACCACTGAAGCTTTCTTT
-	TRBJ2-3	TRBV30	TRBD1	CAWSQTGADTQYF	TGTGCCTGGAGTCAGACAGGGGCAGATACGCAGTATTTT
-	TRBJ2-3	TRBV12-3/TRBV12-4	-	CASRAPGPEAQYF	TGTGCCAGCAGGGCCCCGGGCCCTGAGGCGCAGTATTTT
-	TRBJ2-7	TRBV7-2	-	CASSPRTDPYEQYF	TGTGCCAGCAGCCCCCGGACTGATCCCTACGAGCAGTACTTC
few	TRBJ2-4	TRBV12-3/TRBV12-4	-	CASSFSRGKNIQYF	TGTGCCAGCAGTTTCTCACGGGGCAAAAACATTCAGTACTTC
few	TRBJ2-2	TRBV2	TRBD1	CASSDAPGQGPTGELFF	TGTGCCAGCAGTGACGCACCGGGACAGGGTCCCACCGGGGAGCTGTTTTTT
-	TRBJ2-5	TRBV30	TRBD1	CAWSAGGANPETQYF	TGTGCCTGGAGTGCAGGGGGCGCAAATCCAGAGACCCAGTACTTC
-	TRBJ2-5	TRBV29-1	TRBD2	CSVGLAQETQYF	TGCAGCGTTGGACTAGCCCAAGAGACCCAGTACTTC
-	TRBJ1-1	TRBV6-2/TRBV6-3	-	CASRGVTEAFF	TGTGCCAGCAGAGGAGTAACTGAAGCTTTCTTT
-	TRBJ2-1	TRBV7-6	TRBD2	CASGLLPSGNRGEQFF	TGTGCCAGCGGCTTACTGCCTAGCGGCAACCGGGGTGAGCAGTTCTTC
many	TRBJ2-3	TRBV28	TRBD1	CASSTGQGHGTDTQYF	TGTGCCAGCAGTACCGGACAGGGGCACGGCACAGATACGCAGTATTTT
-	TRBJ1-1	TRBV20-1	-	CSARDPRRPTEAFF	TGCAGTGCTAGAGATCCGAGGCGACCCACTGAAGCTTTCTTT
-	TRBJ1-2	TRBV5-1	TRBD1	CASSLDRGGGYTF	TGCGCCAGCAGCTTGGACAGGGGAGGTGGCTACACCTTC
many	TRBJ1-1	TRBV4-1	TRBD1	CASSALGTVTEAFF	TGCGCCAGCAGCGCTTTAGGGACAGTCACTGAAGCTTTCTTT
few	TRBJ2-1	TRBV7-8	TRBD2	CASSGLASGEQFF	TGTGCCAGCAGCGGACTAGCCTCCGGTGAGCAGTTCTTC
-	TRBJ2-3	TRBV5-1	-	CASRSPQFTDTQYF	TGCGCCAGCAGGAGTCCCCAATTCACAGATACGCAGTATTTT
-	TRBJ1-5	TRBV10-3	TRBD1	CAISPDRAGQPQHF	TGTGCCATCAGTCCGGACAGGGCGGGGCAGCCCCAGCATTTT
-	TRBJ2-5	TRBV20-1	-	CSAPLNYGGETQYF	TGCAGTGCTCCCCTTAATTACGGGGGAGAGACCCAGTACTTC
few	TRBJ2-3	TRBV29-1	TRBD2	CRGLAGNTQYF	TGCAGGGGACTAGCGGGGAATACGCAGTATTTT
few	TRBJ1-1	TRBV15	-	CATSREVRGIPEAFF	TGTGCCACCAGCAGAGAGGTTCGAGGGATACCTGAAGCTTTCTTT
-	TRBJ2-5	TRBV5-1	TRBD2	CASSVSGGSGETQYF	TGCGCCAGCAGTGTAAGCGGGGGCTCGGGAGAGACCCAGTACTTC
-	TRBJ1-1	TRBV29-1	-	CSVLGAGRRTEAFF	TGCAGCGTGTTAGGGGCAGGGCGACGGACTGAAGCTTTCTTT
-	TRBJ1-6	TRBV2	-	CASTYNSPLHF	TGTGCCAGCACATATAATTCACCCCTCCACTTC
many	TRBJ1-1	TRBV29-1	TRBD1	CSARTGVGTEAFF	TGCAGCGCCCGGACAGGGGTGGGCACTGAAGCTTTCTTT
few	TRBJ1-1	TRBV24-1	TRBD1	CATSDRPRDREENTEAFF	TGTGCCACCAGTGACCGACCCCGGGACAGGGAGGAGAACACTGAAGCTTTCTTT
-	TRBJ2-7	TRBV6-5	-	CASSYRGASYEQYF	TGTGCCAGCAGTTACCGGGGTGCCTCCTACGAGCAGTACTTC
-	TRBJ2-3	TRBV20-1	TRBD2	CSASPPGGLAGVADTQYF	TGCAGTGCTAGTCCCCCGGGGGGACTAGCGGGAGTGGCAGATACGCAGTATTTT
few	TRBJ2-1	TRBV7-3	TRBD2	CASSPATSDYNEQFF	TGTGCCAGCAGCCCTGCCACTAGCGACTACAATGAGCAGTTCTTC
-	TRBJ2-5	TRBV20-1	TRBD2	CSTSRTPSGQETQYF	TGCAGTACTAGCCGTACGCCTAGCGGACAAGAGACCCAGTACTTC
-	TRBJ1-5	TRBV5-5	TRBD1	CASSGGGPDQPQHF	TGTGCCAGCAGCGGAGGGGGCCCCGATCAGCCCCAGCATTTT
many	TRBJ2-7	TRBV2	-	CASRVQGPSYEQYF	TGTGCCAGCAGGGTCCAGGGTCCTTCCTACGAGCAGTACTTC
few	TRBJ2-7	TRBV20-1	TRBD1	CSARDTGQGRFYEQYF	TGCAGTGCTAGAGATACAGGACAGGGGAGATTCTACGAGCAGTACTTC
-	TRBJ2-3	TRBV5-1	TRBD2	CAGSTREEFTDTQYF	TGCGCCGGCAGCACTCGGGAGGAATTTACAGATACGCAGTATTTT
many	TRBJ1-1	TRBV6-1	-	CASSEAQGRTEAFF	TGTGCCAGCAGTGAAGCCCAGGGAAGAACTGAAGCTTTCTTT
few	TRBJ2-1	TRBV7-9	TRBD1	CASSSRGLSYNEQFF	TGTGCCAGCAGCTCCAGGGGGCTCTCCTACAATGAGCAGTTCTTC
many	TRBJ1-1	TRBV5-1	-	CASSLGQRNEAFF	TGCGCCAGCAGCTTGGGACAGAGAAATGAAGCTTTCTTT
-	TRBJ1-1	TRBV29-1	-	CSANLGGEAEAFF	TGCAGCGCCAACCTTGGGGGGGAGGCTGAAGCTTTCTTT
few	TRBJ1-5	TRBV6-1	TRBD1	CASSSTGTGGQPQHF	TGTGCCAGCAGCAGTACCGGGACAGGAGGTCAGCCCCAGCATTTT